Sequencing of this TCR beta chain was carried out in a study of cytomegalovirus exposure and HLA in healthy donors. Findings and limits, study-wide: TCR beta sequences reportedly predicted most subjects' HLA-A and HLA-B alleles accurately. Roughly uniform sequencing depth across donors was assumed, possibly incorrectly. CMV serostatus was the sole immune exposure data available.

Points on this clone: Antigen: not known.

Looked up from germline, CDR1 is SGHNT and CDR2 is YYREEE (reference sequence). Trimming removed 0 bases at V and 9 bases at J, with 16 bases between. The CDR3 contains 16 residues. PCR was performed using 60 Vbeta and 13 Jbeta primers. As originally analysed: Approximately 11 million shared chains were among approximately 87 million unique TCR beta chains counted in a later analysis. Assay: immunoSEQ multiplex PCR; the TCRdb copy retains only in-frame clones and omits some. The V and J calls and clone size come from that table; D and trimming were worked out from the DNA. This table holds 160,000 or so clones, approximately 80% found once.

The TCR originated in a man aged 25-45 years in good health and CMV-seropositive. The V gene is TRBV5-4, the J gene TRBJ1-6; D is possibly TRBD1 (6 bases). Sequenced input: PBMCs. The CDR3 DNA is TGTGCCAGCAGCTTGGCCGAACGGGGGGCCGCTTCACCCCTCCACTTT. Encoded protein: CASSLAERGAASPLHF.